This T cell receptor (beta chain) was obtained from a study of T cells after yellow fever vaccination. In making TCR cDNA, 5'RACE template switching added a universal primer site and UMIs to it. TCRdb re-called the 5' RACE reads through MiXCR, storing one row per CDR3 protein. The sample has some 160,000 distinct CDR3 sequences; approximately 9.7% are singletons. The starting material was CD8+ T cells sorted from PBMCs, obtained 45 days after the yellow fever booster vaccination. The clonotype was recovered from a man younger than 35 who received the YFV17D yellow fever vaccine.

Written as DNA, the CDR3 is TGTGCCAGCCTGAATCGGGGAGTCCCAGATACGCAGTATTTT. Its protein product is CASLNRGVPDTQYF. The chain couples TRBV6-6 to TRBJ2-3, with D possibly matching TRBD2 (5 bases). CDR1 is MNHNY and CDR2 is SVGAGI in the germline V gene (reference sequence). This CDR3 spans 14 amino acids. V lost 8 bases to trimming and J lost 4 bases, with 16 bases between them.